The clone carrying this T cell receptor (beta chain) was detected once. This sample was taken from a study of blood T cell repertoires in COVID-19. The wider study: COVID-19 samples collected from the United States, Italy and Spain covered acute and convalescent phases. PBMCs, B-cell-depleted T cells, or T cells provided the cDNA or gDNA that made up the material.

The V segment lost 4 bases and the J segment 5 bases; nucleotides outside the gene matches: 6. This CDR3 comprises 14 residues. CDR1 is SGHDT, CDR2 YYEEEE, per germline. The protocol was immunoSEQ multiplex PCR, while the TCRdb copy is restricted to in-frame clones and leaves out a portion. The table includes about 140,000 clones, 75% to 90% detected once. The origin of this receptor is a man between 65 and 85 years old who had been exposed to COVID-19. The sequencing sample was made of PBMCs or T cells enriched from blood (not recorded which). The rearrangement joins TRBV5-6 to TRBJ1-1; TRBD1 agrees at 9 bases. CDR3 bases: TGTGCCAGCAGCATCCGGACAGGGGAGACTGAAGCTTTCTTT. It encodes CASSIRTGETEAFF.